Following are 29 T cell receptor beta chains from one sample sequenced in a study of T cells after posttransplantation cyclophosphamide. Method: immunoSEQ multiplex PCR; TCRdb's copy keeps in-frame clones and lacks some. This table has approximately 21,000 clones, roughly 98% appearing once. The sample was naive CD8+ T cells sorted from PBMCs. Every receptor here comes from a man aged 35-49 years in good health, CMV-negative, and a related stem cell transplant donor.

The CDR3 DNA reads TGTGCCAGCAGCGTGGGACTAGCGCTGTACAATGAGCAGTTCTTC. Protein: CASSVGLALYNEQFF. The chain combines TRBV9 with TRBJ2-1; 10 positions match TRBD2. J gave up 4 bases and V 2 bases, and 3 bases lay outside the gene matches. This CDR3 is 15 amino acids long. Germline V gives CDR1 SGDLS, CDR2 YYNGEE.

CDR3 coding DNA: TGTGCCAGCAGCGAGAGGACTAGCTATGAGCAGTTCTTC. This codes for CASSERTSYEQFF. The chain is built from TRBV9 and TRBJ2-1, with 8 bases that match TRBD2. The CDR3 runs to 13 residues. V shed 3 bases and J 8 bases; nucleotides not matched to a gene: 4. The germline gives CDR1 SGDLS, CDR2 YYNGEE.

The gene calls are TRBV28 and TRBJ2-5; tentative D call: TRBD2 (5 bases). V was shortened by 6 bases and J by 3 bases, with 14 bases between the two germline ends. The CDR3 is made up of 14 amino acids. Germline CDR1 reads MDHEN; CDR2 reads SYDVKM. CDR3 protein: CASRPLAEEETQYF. CDR3 coding DNA: TGTGCCAGCAGGCCCTTGGCGGAGGAAGAGACCCAGTACTTC.

This clone was observed a single time. The chain carries TRBV9 and TRBJ2-1, with 12 bases lining up with TRBD2. The CDR3 runs to 16 residues. Trimming took 4 bases from V and 8 from J; bases not matched to a gene: 10. The germline V gene has CDR1 SGDLS and CDR2 YYNGEE. The CDR3 sequence is CASSPRTSGTLDEQFF. Here the CDR3 DNA reads TGTGCCAGCAGCCCCCGGACTAGCGGGACTTTGGATGAGCAGTTCTTC.

This rearrangement joins TRBV15 to TRBJ1-1, with unresolved D. The germline gives CDR1 LNHNV, CDR2 YYDKDF (reference sequence). V lost 0 bases, J lost 7 bases, and 9 bases lay in between. This CDR3 has 13 amino acids. In nucleotides, the CDR3 is TGTGCCACCAGCAGAGAAGCCGAGCTTGAAGCTTTCTTT. As protein: CATSREAELEAFF.

J is TRBJ1-1 and V is TRBV4-2, with D tentatively TRBD1 (5 bases). V was shortened by 0 bases and J by 1 base, with 9 bases between the two germline ends. Germline V CDR1 and CDR2: LGHNA, YNFKEQ. The CDR3 length is 15 residues. DNA of the CDR3: TGTGCCAGCAGCCAAGATTGGGGCGGGAACACTGAAGCTTTCTTT. Its protein product is CASSQDWGGNTEAFF.

This sequence joins TRBV27 and TRBJ2-5; 12 bases fit TRBD2. The J segment lost 4 bases and the V segment lost 2 bases, leaving 5 bases of the junction unmatched. The germline CDR1 and CDR2 sequences are MNHEY and SMNVEV (reference sequence). There are 16 residues in the CDR3. The CDR3: CASSLLAGGPRETQYF. The CDR3 nucleotides are TGTGCCAGCAGTTTACTAGCGGGAGGGCCCCGAGAGACCCAGTACTTC.

The chain uses TRBV5-1 and TRBJ2-1, with 13 bases that match TRBD2. The J segment lost 2 bases and the V segment lost 0 bases, leaving 5 bases of the junction unmatched. Per germline, CDR1 SGHRS and CDR2 YFSETQ. This CDR3 contains 18 residues. The CDR3 sequence: CASSLEPGTSGTYNEQFF. The CDR3 nucleotides read TGCGCCAGCAGCTTGGAGCCGGGGACTAGCGGGACCTACAATGAGCAGTTCTTC.

The CDR3 nucleotides are TGTGCCAGCAGCTCCGGACTAGCTCATAGCACAGATACGCAGTATTTT. This sequence encodes CASSSGLAHSTDTQYF. The genes are TRBV7-2 and TRBJ2-3; 8 bases align to TRBD2. With 4 bases clipped from V and 0 bases from J, the junction kept 6 bases outside the gene matches. CDR1 SGHTA and CDR2 FQGNSA come from the germline V gene. This CDR3 has 16 amino acids. Full variable domain (remainder filled in from reference TRBV7-2 and TRBJ2-3): GAGVSQSPSNKVTEKGKDVELRCDPISGHTALYWYRQSLGQGLEFLIYFQGNSAPDKSGLPSDRFSAERTGGSVSTLTIQRTQQEDSAVYLCASSSGLAHSTDTQYFGPGTRLTVL.

The V gene is TRBV5-1, the J gene TRBJ2-3; tentatively, D is TRBD2 (5 bases). The CDR3 is made up of 15 amino acids. Trimming took 2 bases from V and 0 from J, leaving 10 bases between them. Germline V lookup: CDR1 SGHRS, CDR2 YFSETQ. This CDR3 is CASSLLDHSTDTQYF. In nucleotides, the CDR3 is TGCGCCAGCAGCTTACTAGACCATAGCACAGATACGCAGTATTTT. Full variable domain (outside the CDR3, taken from reference TRBV5-1 and TRBJ2-3): KAGVTQTPRYLIKTRGQQVTLSCSPISGHRSVSWYQQTPGQGLQFLFEYFSETQRNKGNFPGRFSGRQFSNSRSEMNVSTLELGDSALYLCASSLLDHSTDTQYFGPGTRLTVL.

The CDR3 is CASSPDLSSYEQYF. CDR3 in DNA: TGCGCCAGCAGTCCCGACTTGAGCTCCTACGAGCAGTACTTC. This chain connects TRBV10-2 to TRBJ2-7, with D unresolved. Germline assignment: CDR1 WSHSY and CDR2 SAAADI. Trimming removed 5 bases at V and 0 bases at J, with 11 bases between. CDR3 length equals 14 residues.

This rearrangement joins TRBV2 to TRBJ2-7; D not certain. Trimming removed 0 bases from V and 6 bases from J, with 6 bases in between. This CDR3 has 12 residues. CDR1 is SNHLY, CDR2 FYNNEI, per germline. The CDR3 protein is CASSEAGTEQYF. The CDR3 DNA is TGTGCCAGCAGTGAAGCTGGCACCGAGCAGTACTTC.

This chain connects TRBV27 to TRBJ1-2, with D maybe TRBD1 (6 bases). V dropped 8 bases and J dropped 3 bases, with 19 bases sitting between them. The CDR3 is 15 amino acids. The germline CDR1 and CDR2 sequences are MNHEY and SMNVEV (reference sequence). The CDR3 coding sequence is TGTGCCAGCGGGTATAGGGGGGGGAGTCACTATGGCTACACCTTC. This translates into CASGYRGGSHYGYTF.

Only one count was recorded for this clone. This sample also contains other DNA sequences that code for the same CDR3. V usage is TRBV7-8 and J usage is TRBJ1-5; D remains ambiguous. In germline, CDR1 is SGHVS, CDR2 FQNEAQ. The CDR3 is made up of 13 amino acids. The V and J ends lost 5 bases and 6 bases respectively, with 11 bases between them. The DNA of the CDR3 is TGTGCCAGCAGCATTAGCGGAGGTCAGCCCCAGCATTTT. Residues: CASSISGGQPQHF.

This chain connects TRBV27 to TRBJ2-1; 10 bases agree with TRBD2. This CDR3 has 18 amino acids. V was clipped by 6 bases and J by 7 bases; unmatched bases: 18. The V gene's germline CDR1 is MNHEY and CDR2 SMNVEV (reference sequence). As DNA, the CDR3 is TGTGCCAGCAGCTTGACTAGCGGGTCCTTTCAAACGGGGAATGAGCAGTTCTTC. Encoded protein: CASSLTSGSFQTGNEQFF.

The chain carries TRBV5-4 and TRBJ2-2, with 9 bases lining up with TRBD1. Trimming removed 4 bases from V and 2 bases from J; junction bases left unmatched: 3. CDR3 length equals 15 residues. The V gene's germline CDR1 is SGHNT and CDR2 YYREEE (reference sequence). CDR3 loop: CASSPTGGNTGELFF. CDR3 DNA sequence: TGTGCCAGCAGCCCGACAGGGGGAAACACCGGGGAGCTGTTTTTT.

This sequence joins TRBV19 and TRBJ2-2; a possible D gene is TRBD1 (5 bases). CDR3 length: 13 residues. Germline CDR1 LNHDA, CDR2 SQIVND (reference sequence). V lost 9 bases, J lost 0 bases, and 8 bases lay in between. The CDR3 sequence is CASRDPNTGELFF. DNA of the CDR3: TGTGCCAGCAGGGATCCGAACACCGGGGAGCTGTTTTTT. Filled out from reference TRBV19 and TRBJ2-2, the complete variable domain reads DGGITQSPKYLFRKEGQNVTLSCEQNLNHDAMYWYRQDPGQGLRLIYYSQIVNDFQKGDIAEGYSVSREKKESFPLTVTSAQKNPTAFYLCASRDPNTGELFFGEGSRLTVL.

The chain carries TRBV10-3 and TRBJ2-7; 10 nucleotides match TRBD1. The CDR3 has 14 residues. After removal of 6 bases from V and 6 bases from J, the junction contained 8 bases not matched to a gene. The germline gives CDR1 ENHRY, CDR2 SYGVKD. The CDR3 sequence: CAIRRGTGEGEQYF. CDR3 sequence (DNA): TGTGCCATCAGACGGGGGACAGGGGAAGGCGAGCAGTACTTC.

The chain uses TRBV28 and TRBJ2-3, with D possibly being TRBD2 (5 bases). The CDR3 is 14 amino acids. Germline CDR1 is MDHEN and CDR2 is SYDVKM. Trimming removed 6 bases from V and 4 bases from J, with 14 bases in between. The CDR3 DNA follows: TGTGCCAGCAGCCATCAAGGAGGCGCAGATACGCAGTATTTT. Protein sequence: CASSHQGGADTQYF.

V is TRBV28 and J is TRBJ1-1; D is unresolved. Germline loops: CDR1 MDHEN, CDR2 SYDVKM. The CDR3 loop spans 14 amino acids. Trimming left V 5 bases short and J 2 bases short, with 12 bases between. CDR3 sequence: CASSEVRANTEAFF. The CDR3 DNA sequence: TGTGCCAGCAGTGAGGTGCGGGCAAACACTGAAGCTTTCTTT.

The chain couples TRBV28 to TRBJ2-5; D is possibly TRBD2 (5 bases). Germline CDR1 is MDHEN and CDR2 is SYDVKM. This CDR3 contains 17 residues. V lost 3 bases and J 3 bases, leaving 20 bases between the germline ends. CDR3 loop: CASSLGRGVTLEETQYF. In nucleotides, the CDR3 is TGTGCCAGCAGTTTGGGCCGGGGAGTGACTTTAGAAGAGACCCAGTACTTC.

The chain joins TRBV15 to TRBJ1-3, with a possible D match to TRBD1 (5 bases). V was pared by 2 bases and J by 2 bases, with 22 bases between. The germline V gene has CDR1 LNHNV and CDR2 YYDKDF (reference sequence). There are 19 residues in the CDR3. In DNA form, the CDR3 reads TGTGCCACCAGCAGACCCCTGACCGGGCCTACAGGCGCTGGAAACACCATATATTTT. The encoded protein is CATSRPLTGPTGAGNTIYF.

Written as DNA, the CDR3 is TGTGCCAGTAGGTGGGACACCAGTTTGGGGGAGCTGTTTTTT. Amino acid sequence: CASRWDTSLGELFF. The rearrangement links TRBV19 to TRBJ2-2; maybe TRBD1 (6 bases). CDR1 is LNHDA and CDR2 is SQIVND in the germline V gene (reference sequence). Trimming pared 6 bases from V and 8 bases from J, leaving 16 bases between. The CDR3 extends over 14 amino acids.

The rearrangement links TRBV30 to TRBJ1-1; the D is unclear. In germline, CDR1 is GTSNPN, CDR2 SVGIG (reference sequence). Trimming took 0 bases from V and 0 from J, leaving 8 bases between them. The CDR3 contains 14 residues. The CDR3 bases are TGTGCCTGGAGTGTTGTCAGGTTGAACACTGAAGCTTTCTTT. This codes for CAWSVVRLNTEAFF. Full variable domain (remainder filled in from reference TRBV30 and TRBJ1-1): SQTIHQWPATLVQPVGSPLSLECTVEGTSNPNLYWYRQAAGRGLQLLFYSVGIGQISSEVPQNLSASRPQDRQFILSSKKLLLSDSGFYLCAWSVVRLNTEAFFGQGTRLTVV.

The chain is built from TRBV4-1 and TRBJ2-3, with 8 bases identical to TRBD2. The CDR3 contains 14 residues. Germline assignment: CDR1 MGHRA and CDR2 YSYEKL. V lost 4 bases and J lost 3; bases outside the gene matches: 3. The DNA of the CDR3 is TGCGCCAGCAGCCTGGGACTAGGGACAGATACGCAGTATTTT. Translation gives CASSLGLGTDTQYF.

This sequence joins TRBV14 and TRBJ2-5; possibly TRBD1 for D (6 bases). The CDR3 sequence is 16 residues long. Per the germline V gene, CDR1 is SGHDN and CDR2 is FVKESK. V was trimmed by 3 bases and J by 2 bases, leaving 16 bases between them. CDR3 in amino acids: CASSHSTQGRQETQYF. The CDR3 region has the DNA TGTGCCAGCAGCCACTCGACACAGGGAAGACAAGAGACCCAGTACTTC.

This clone was found once. The junction differs from germline at one of its ends, possibly a read error. The chain recombines TRBV13 with TRBJ1-1; weak D call: TRBD1 (6 bases). The CDR3 covers 16 residues. Per the germline V gene, CDR1 is PRHDT and CDR2 is FYEKMQ (reference sequence). The chain's CDR3 is CASSFPFGGANPEAFF. DNA for the CDR3: TGTGCCAGCAGCTTTCCCTTCGGGGGGGCGAACCCTGAAGCTTTCTTT.

The chain employs TRBV15 and TRBJ2-1; a weak D match, TRBD1 (5 bases). V lost 0 bases, J lost 12 bases, and 27 bases lay in between. The CDR3 totals 18 residues. Germline-derived CDR1 and CDR2 are LNHNV and YYDKDF (reference sequence). The chain's CDR3 is CATSRDSAMGLRRNWQFF. CDR3 DNA: TGTGCCACCAGCAGAGATTCCGCGATGGGGCTCCGTCGGAATTGGCAGTTCTTC.

The chain recombines TRBV6-5 with TRBJ2-2; D gene uncertain. The CDR3 loop spans 15 amino acids. V was pared by 5 bases and J by 1 base, with 11 bases between. In germline, CDR1 is MNHEY, CDR2 SVGAGI. The DNA of the CDR3 is TGTGCCAGCAGTCCCTGGTCGGGGAACACCGGGGAGCTGTTTTTT. Protein: CASSPWSGNTGELFF.